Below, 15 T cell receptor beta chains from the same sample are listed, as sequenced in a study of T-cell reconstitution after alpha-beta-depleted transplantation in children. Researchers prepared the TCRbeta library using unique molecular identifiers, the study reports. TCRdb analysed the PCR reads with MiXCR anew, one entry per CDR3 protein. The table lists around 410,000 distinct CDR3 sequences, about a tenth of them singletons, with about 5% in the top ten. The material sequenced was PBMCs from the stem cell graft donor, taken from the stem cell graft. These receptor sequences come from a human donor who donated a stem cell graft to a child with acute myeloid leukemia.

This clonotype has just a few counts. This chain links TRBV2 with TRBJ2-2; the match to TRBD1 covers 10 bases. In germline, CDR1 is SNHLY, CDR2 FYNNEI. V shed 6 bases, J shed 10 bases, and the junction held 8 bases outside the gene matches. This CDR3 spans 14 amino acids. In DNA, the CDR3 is TGTGCCAGCAGGCATGGGGACAGGGGCCTGGAGCTGTTTTTT. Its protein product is CASRHGDRGLELFF.

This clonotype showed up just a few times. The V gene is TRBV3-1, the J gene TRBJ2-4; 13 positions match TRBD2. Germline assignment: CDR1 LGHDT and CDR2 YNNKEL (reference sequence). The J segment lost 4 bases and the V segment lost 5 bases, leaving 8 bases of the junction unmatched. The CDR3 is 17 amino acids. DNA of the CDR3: TGTGCCAGCAGCGAGCGGACTAGCGGGGGTCCAAAAAACATTCAGTACTTC. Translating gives CASSERTSGGPKNIQYF.

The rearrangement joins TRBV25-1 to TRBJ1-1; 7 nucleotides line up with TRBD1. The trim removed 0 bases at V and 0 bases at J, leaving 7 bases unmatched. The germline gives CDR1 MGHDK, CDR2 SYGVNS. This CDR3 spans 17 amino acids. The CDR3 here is CASSEYFPTGMNTEAFF. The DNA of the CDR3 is TGTGCCAGCAGTGAATATTTTCCGACAGGGATGAACACTGAAGCTTTCTTT.

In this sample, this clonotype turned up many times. The CDR3 DNA sequence: TGTGCCAGCAGCGCAGGGGGACAGGGGAACTATGGCTACACCTTC. Translation: CASSAGGQGNYGYTF. V usage is TRBV9 and J usage is TRBJ1-2; 10 nucleotides match TRBD1. Germline-derived CDR1 and CDR2 are SGDLS and YYNGEE. J gave up 2 bases and V 3 bases, and 4 bases lay outside the gene matches. The CDR3 covers 15 residues.

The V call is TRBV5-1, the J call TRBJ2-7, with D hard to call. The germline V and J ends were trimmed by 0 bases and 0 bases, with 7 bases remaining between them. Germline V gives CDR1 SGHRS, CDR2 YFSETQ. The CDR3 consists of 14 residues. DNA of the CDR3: TGCGCCAGCAGCTTGGTAGCAGTCTCCTACGAGCAGTACTTC. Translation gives CASSLVAVSYEQYF.

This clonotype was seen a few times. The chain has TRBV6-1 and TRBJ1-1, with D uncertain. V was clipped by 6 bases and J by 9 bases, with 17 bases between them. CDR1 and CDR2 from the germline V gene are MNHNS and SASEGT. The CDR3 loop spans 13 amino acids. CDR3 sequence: CASSPMVPRKAFF. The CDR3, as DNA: TGTGCCAGCAGCCCCATGGTTCCGAGGAAAGCTTTCTTT.

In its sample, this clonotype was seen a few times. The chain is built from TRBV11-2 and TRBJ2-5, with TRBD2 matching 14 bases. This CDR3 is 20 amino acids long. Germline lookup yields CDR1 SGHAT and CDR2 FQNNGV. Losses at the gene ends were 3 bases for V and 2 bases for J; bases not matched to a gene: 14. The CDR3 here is CASSFGGLAGGVSEQETQYF. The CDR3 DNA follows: TGTGCCAGCAGCTTCGGAGGACTAGCGGGGGGTGTTTCGGAACAAGAGACCCAGTACTTC.

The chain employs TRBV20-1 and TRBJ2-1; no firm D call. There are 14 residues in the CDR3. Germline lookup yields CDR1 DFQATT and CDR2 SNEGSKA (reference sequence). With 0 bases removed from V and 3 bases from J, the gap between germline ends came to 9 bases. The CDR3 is CSARDSRNYNEQFF. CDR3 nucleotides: TGCAGTGCTAGAGATAGCCGGAACTACAATGAGCAGTTCTTC.

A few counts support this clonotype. The CDR3: CASSLRWGLYGYTF. CDR3 DNA: TGCGCCAGCAGCTTGCGGTGGGGGCTGTATGGCTACACCTTC. This chain links TRBV5-1 with TRBJ1-2, with D possibly matching TRBD1 (6 bases). Germline assignment: CDR1 SGHRS and CDR2 YFSETQ. V lost 1 base and J 5 bases, leaving 12 bases between the germline ends. The CDR3 is made up of 14 amino acids.

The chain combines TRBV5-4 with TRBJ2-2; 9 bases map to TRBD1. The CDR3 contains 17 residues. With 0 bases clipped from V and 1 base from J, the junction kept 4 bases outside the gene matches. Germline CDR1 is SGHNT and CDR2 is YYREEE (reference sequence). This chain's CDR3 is CASSLARGQGNTGELFF. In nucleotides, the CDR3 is TGTGCCAGCAGCTTGGCCAGGGGACAGGGGAACACCGGGGAGCTGTTTTTT.

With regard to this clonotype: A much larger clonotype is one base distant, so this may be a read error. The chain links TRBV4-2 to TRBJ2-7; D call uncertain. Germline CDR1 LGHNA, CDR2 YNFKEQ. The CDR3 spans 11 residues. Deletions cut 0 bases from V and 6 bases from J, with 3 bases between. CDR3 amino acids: CASSQEAEQYF. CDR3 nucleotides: TGTGCCAGCAGCCAAGAAGCCGAGCAGTACTTC.

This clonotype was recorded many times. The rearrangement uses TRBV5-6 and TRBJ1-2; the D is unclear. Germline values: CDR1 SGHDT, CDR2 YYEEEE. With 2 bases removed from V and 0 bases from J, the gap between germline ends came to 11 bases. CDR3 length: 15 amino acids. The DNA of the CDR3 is TGTGCCAGCAGCTTTGTAACGGAACCTAACTATGGCTACACCTTC. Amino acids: CASSFVTEPNYGYTF.

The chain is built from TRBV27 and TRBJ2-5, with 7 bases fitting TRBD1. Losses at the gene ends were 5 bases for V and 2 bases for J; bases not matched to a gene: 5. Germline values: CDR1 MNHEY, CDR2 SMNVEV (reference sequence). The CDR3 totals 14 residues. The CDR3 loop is CASSPWDRQETQYF. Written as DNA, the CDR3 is TGTGCCAGCAGTCCCTGGGACAGACAAGAGACCCAGTACTTC.

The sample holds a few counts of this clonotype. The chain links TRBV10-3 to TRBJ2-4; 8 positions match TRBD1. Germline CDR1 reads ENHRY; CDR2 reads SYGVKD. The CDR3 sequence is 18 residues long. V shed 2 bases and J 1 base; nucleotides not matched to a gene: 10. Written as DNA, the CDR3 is TGTGCCATCAGTGAGAAAAGGCAGGGGGCCGGCGCCAAAAACATTCAGTACTTC. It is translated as CAISEKRQGAGAKNIQYF.

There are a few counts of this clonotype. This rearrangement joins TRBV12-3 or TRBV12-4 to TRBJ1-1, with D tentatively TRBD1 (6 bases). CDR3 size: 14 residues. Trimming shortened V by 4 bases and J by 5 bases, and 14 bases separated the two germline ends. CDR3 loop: CASSSSGGQTEAFF. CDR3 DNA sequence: TGTGCCAGCAGTTCCAGTGGGGGCCAAACTGAAGCTTTCTTT.